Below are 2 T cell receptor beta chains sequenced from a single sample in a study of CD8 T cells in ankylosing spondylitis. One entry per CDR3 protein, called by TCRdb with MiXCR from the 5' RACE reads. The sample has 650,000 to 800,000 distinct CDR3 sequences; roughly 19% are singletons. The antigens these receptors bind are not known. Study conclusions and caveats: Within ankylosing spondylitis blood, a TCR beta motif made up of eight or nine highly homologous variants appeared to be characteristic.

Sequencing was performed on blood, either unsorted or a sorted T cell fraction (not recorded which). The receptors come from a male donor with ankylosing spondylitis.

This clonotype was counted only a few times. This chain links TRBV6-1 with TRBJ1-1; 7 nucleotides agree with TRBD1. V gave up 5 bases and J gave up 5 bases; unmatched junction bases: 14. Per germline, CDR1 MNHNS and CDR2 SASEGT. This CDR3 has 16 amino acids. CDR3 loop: CASSPPSRGRGTEAFF. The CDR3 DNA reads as TGTGCCAGCAGTCCCCCCAGCAGGGGGAGGGGGACTGAAGCTTTCTTT.

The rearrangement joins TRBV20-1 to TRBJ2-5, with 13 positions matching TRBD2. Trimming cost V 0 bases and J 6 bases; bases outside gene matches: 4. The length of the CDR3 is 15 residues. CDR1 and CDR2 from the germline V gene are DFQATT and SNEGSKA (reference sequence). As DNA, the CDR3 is TGCAGTGCTAGAGATAGACTAGCGGGGGGAAAGACCCAGTACTTC. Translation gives CSARDRLAGGKTQYF.